The 26 T cell receptor beta chains listed next were all sequenced from one sample in a study of T-cell memory formation after mild COVID-19. In TCRdb, the 5' RACE reads were re-called with MiXCR into one record per CDR3 protein. This table holds 350,000 to 500,000 distinct CDR3 sequences, more than 15% found once. Sequences were obtained from PBMCs or a T cell subset sorted from them (not recorded which). These receptors came from a man younger than 35 who had mild COVID-19 (a few samples of this study predate the infection). Cell type and time point are not known.

This clonotype was counted a few times. The chain uses TRBV15 and TRBJ1-1; D perhaps matches TRBD1 (5 bases). The CDR3 covers 15 residues. V lost 2 bases to trimming and J lost 5 bases, with 15 bases between them. CDR1 LNHNV and CDR2 YYDKDF come from the germline V gene (reference sequence). CDR3 in amino acids: CATSRRAPEGTEAFF. The DNA of the CDR3 is TGTGCCACCAGCAGACGGGCCCCGGAGGGGACTGAAGCTTTCTTT.

This clonotype was detected many times. One junction end does not reproduce the germline sequence, and a read error may be involved. V gene TRBV5-1 combines with J gene TRBJ2-5, with a tentative D call TRBD1 (6 bases). Germline V gene lookup returns CDR1 SGHRS and CDR2 YFSETQ. This CDR3 spans 13 amino acids. CDR3 residues: CASSLQGQETQYF. The CDR3 DNA reads as TGTGCCAGCAGTTTACAGGGTCAAGAGACCCAGTACTTC. The whole variable domain, filled in from reference TRBV5-1 and TRBJ2-5, reads KAGVTQTPRYLIKTRGQQVTLSCSPISGHRSVSWYQQTPGQGLQFLFEYFSETQRNKGNFPGRFSGRQFSNSRSEMNVSTLELGDSALYLCASSLQGQETQYFGPGTRLLVL.

The V gene is TRBV11-2, the J gene TRBJ2-2; TRBD1 might be the D (5 bases). The CDR3 has 16 amino acids. V was trimmed by 4 bases and J by 3 bases, leaving 15 bases between them. Looked up from germline, CDR1 is SGHAT and CDR2 is FQNNGV. CDR3 loop: CASSSHRGRHTGELFF. The CDR3 bases are TGTGCCAGCAGCTCCCATAGGGGTCGGCACACCGGGGAGCTGTTTTTT.

CDR3 region: CASSLVTRGRTGELFF. The CDR3 DNA is TGCGCCAGCAGCTTGGTTACTCGGGGGAGGACCGGGGAGCTGTTTTTT. V is TRBV5-1 and J is TRBJ2-2; perhaps TRBD2 as D (6 bases). In germline, CDR1 is SGHRS, CDR2 YFSETQ. The CDR3 is 16 amino acids. The V end lost 0 bases, the J end lost 5 bases, and 14 bases lay between the germline ends.

This clonotype has a handful of counts. This chain connects TRBV9 to TRBJ2-7, with D maybe TRBD2 (5 bases). V was pared by 0 bases and J by 6 bases, with 7 bases between. Germline loops: CDR1 SGDLS, CDR2 YYNGEE. The length of the CDR3 is 12 residues. Written as DNA, the CDR3 is TGTGCCAGCAGCGTAGTAGGAGGCGAGCAGTACTTC. It translates to CASSVVGGEQYF.

This clonotype has a handful of counts. The chain recombines TRBV20-1 with TRBJ2-5; 8 nucleotides line up with TRBD1. The V and J ends lost 2 bases and 0 bases, in that order; junction bases with no gene match: 5. Germline CDR1 reads DFQATT; CDR2 reads SNEGSKA (reference sequence). The CDR3 extends over 15 amino acids. This chain's CDR3 is CSARRTGRNQETQYF. The CDR3 DNA is TGCAGTGCTAGACGGACAGGGAGAAACCAAGAGACCCAGTACTTC.

This clonotype was detected a few times. The genes are TRBV7-2 and TRBJ2-1; possible D gene TRBD2, 5 bases. The V gene lost 0 bases and the J gene lost 13 bases, with 10 bases spanning the gap. The CDR3 runs to 12 residues. Germline V CDR1 and CDR2: SGHTA, FQGNSA. The CDR3 DNA reads TGTGCCAGCAGCTTAGCGCGGGCAGGTCAGTTCTTC. As protein: CASSLARAGQFF. The complete variable domain, with remaining parts taken from reference TRBV7-2 and TRBJ2-1, reads GAGVSQSPSNKVTEKGKDVELRCDPISGHTALYWYRQSLGQGLEFLIYFQGNSAPDKSGLPSDRFSAERTGGSVSTLTIQRTQQEDSAVYLCASSLARAGQFFGPGTRLTVL.

This chain links TRBV12-3 or TRBV12-4 with TRBJ2-3; D might be TRBD1 (5 bases). The CDR3 is 17 residues long. With 2 bases removed from V and 2 bases from J, the gap between germline ends came to 17 bases. The CDR3 coding sequence is TGTGCCAGCAGTTTAATGGGCAGGGCCGATATCACAGATACGCAGTATTTT. It is translated as CASSLMGRADITDTQYF.

This clonotype was recorded at least ten times. The rearrangement joins TRBV29-1 to TRBJ2-7; no reliable D call. Trimming shortened V by 5 bases and J by 7 bases, and 12 bases separated the two germline ends. Germline values: CDR1 SQVTM, CDR2 ANQGSEA. This CDR3 is built from 11 residues. Here the CDR3 reads CSVSNVGEQYV. The CDR3 coding sequence is TGCAGCGTTTCGAATGTGGGGGAGCAGTACGTC.

This clonotype was counted many times. The chain uses TRBV28 and TRBJ2-4, with D maybe TRBD1 (6 bases). Germline assignment: CDR1 MDHEN and CDR2 SYDVKM. The CDR3 consists of 14 residues. The V and J ends lost 6 bases and 0 bases respectively, with 9 bases between them. CDR3 protein: CASSSRGAKNIQYF. The CDR3 bases are TGTGCCAGCAGCTCCAGGGGAGCCAAAAACATTCAGTACTTC.

This clonotype has just a few counts. The chain has TRBV27 and TRBJ2-7, with D unresolved. Trimming shortened V by 0 bases and J by 4 bases, and 7 bases separated the two germline ends. The germline gives CDR1 MNHEY, CDR2 SMNVEV (reference sequence). This CDR3 has 13 residues. CDR3 bases: TGTGCCAGCAGTTTATCTGGCAGGTACGAGCAGTACTTC. It is translated as CASSLSGRYEQYF.

This chain links TRBV5-1 with TRBJ2-7; D is perhaps TRBD1 (6 bases). V was pared by 2 bases and J by 6 bases, with 18 bases between. Germline V gives CDR1 SGHRS, CDR2 YFSETQ. This CDR3 spans 15 amino acids. CDR3 coding DNA: TGCGCCAGCAGCTTACAGGGTTCAGCGTTGGGCGAGCAGTACGTC. Translated: CASSLQGSALGEQYV.

Details on this clonotype: A read error may produce the germline difference seen at one junction end. The chain combines TRBV5-1 with TRBJ2-5; a possible D gene is TRBD2 (7 bases). The CDR3 totals 14 residues. Germline V gene sequence: CDR1 SGHRS, CDR2 YFSETQ. The chain's CDR3 is CASRPRGGGETKYF. The CDR3 coding sequence is TGCGCCAGCAGACCTCGCGGGGGCGGGGAGACCAAGTACTTC. Variable domain in full (rest from reference TRBV5-1 and TRBJ2-5): KAGVTQTPRYLIKTRGQQVTLSCSPISGHRSVSWYQQTPGQGLQFLFEYFSETQRNKGNFPGRFSGRQFSNSRSEMNVSTLELGDSALYLCASRPRGGGETKYFGPGTRLLVL.

A few counts support this clonotype. The chain combines TRBV18 with TRBJ1-6, with 8 bases matching TRBD1. The V gene end was trimmed by 5 bases and the J gene end by 7 bases; junction bases not matched to a gene: 7. The V gene's germline CDR1 is KGHSH and CDR2 LQKENI. The CDR3 runs 15 residues. The CDR3 sequence is CASSFGQGGNSPLHF. The DNA of the CDR3 is TGTGCCAGCTCATTCGGACAGGGCGGGAATTCACCCCTCCACTTT.

This clonotype was seen only a few times. The genes are TRBV12-3 or TRBV12-4 and TRBJ1-2; D unclear. The CDR3 is 13 residues long. The V end was cut by 5 bases, the J end by 4 bases, with 11 bases between. In DNA form, the CDR3 reads TGTGCCAGCAGTACTCCCAACCTCTATGGCTACACCTTC. Translation: CASSTPNLYGYTF.

This clonotype was observed a handful of times. CDR3 region: CATSDPTSGGVYNEQFF. The CDR3 DNA follows: TGTGCCACCAGTGATCCGACTAGCGGGGGGGTCTACAATGAGCAGTTCTTC. This sequence joins TRBV24-1 and TRBJ2-1; 14 positions match TRBD2. V shed 3 bases and J 3 bases; nucleotides not matched to a gene: 3. CDR1 KGHDR and CDR2 SFDVKD come from the germline V gene. The CDR3 runs to 17 residues.

V usage is TRBV27 and J usage is TRBJ2-1; possible D gene TRBD2, 5 bases. Trimming removed 2 bases from V and 8 bases from J, with 13 bases in between. The CDR3 totals 14 residues. Germline lookup yields CDR1 MNHEY and CDR2 SMNVEV (reference sequence). The CDR3 DNA reads as TGTGCCAGCAGTTTAACGGCTAGCAGGCATGAGCAGTTCTTC. This codes for CASSLTASRHEQFF.

The chain has TRBV12-3 or TRBV12-4 and TRBJ1-5; D gene unclear. With 3 bases removed from V and 6 bases from J, the gap between germline ends came to 6 bases. The CDR3 extends over 12 amino acids. As DNA, the CDR3 is TGTGCCAGCAGTTTTTTACTTCAGCCCCAGCATTTT. Its protein product is CASSFLLQPQHF.

This chain links TRBV27 with TRBJ1-4; D is undetermined. V was pared by 2 bases and J by 4 bases, with 11 bases between. The CDR3 length is 15 residues. Germline V gene lookup returns CDR1 MNHEY and CDR2 SMNVEV (reference sequence). CDR3 amino acids: CASSLRPAGNEKLFF. The CDR3 nucleotides are TGTGCCAGCAGTTTACGACCGGCCGGTAATGAAAAACTGTTTTTT.

CDR3 loop: CASSQELLAGGRLTGELFF. The CDR3 nucleotides are TGCGCCAGCAGCCAAGAACTTCTGGCGGGGGGGCGGTTGACCGGGGAGCTGTTTTTT. The chain uses TRBV4-3 and TRBJ2-2, with TRBD2 matching 9 bases. The CDR3 runs 19 residues. Per the germline V gene, CDR1 is LGHNA and CDR2 is YSLEER. Trimming cost V 0 bases and J 5 bases; bases outside gene matches: 13.

The J gene is TRBJ2-7, the V gene TRBV11-2; D possibly uses TRBD1 or TRBD2 (5 bases each). Trimming shortened V by 2 bases and J by 12 bases, and 23 bases separated the two germline ends. Germline V lookup: CDR1 SGHAT, CDR2 FQNNGV. This CDR3 spans 15 amino acids. In DNA form, the CDR3 reads TGTGCCAGCAGCTTAAGCGGAGTTCAGGGACCCAAGTCGTACTTC. It translates to CASSLSGVQGPKSYF.

V and J are TRBV18 and TRBJ1-2; TRBD1 might be the D (6 bases). The germline gives CDR1 KGHSH, CDR2 LQKENI. This CDR3 has 13 residues. V was trimmed by 5 bases and J by 4 bases, leaving 11 bases between them. CDR3 amino acids: CASSSDSAYGYTF. In nucleotides, the CDR3 is TGTGCCAGCTCATCGGACAGCGCCTATGGCTACACCTTC. Looking up the rest from reference TRBV18 and TRBJ1-2 gives the full variable domain: NAGVMQNPRHLVRRRGQEARLRCSPMKGHSHVYWYRQLPEEGLKFMVYLQKENIIDESGMPKERFSAEFPKEGPSILRIQQVVRGDSAAYFCASSSDSAYGYTFGSGTRLTVV.

The chain links TRBV5-6 to TRBJ2-5, with TRBD2 matching 8 bases. This CDR3 spans 17 amino acids. Germline CDR1 and CDR2: SGHDT and YYEEEE. The trim removed 0 bases at V and 3 bases at J, leaving 10 bases unmatched. The CDR3 is CASSLDVKRGPEETQYF. The CDR3 nucleotides read TGTGCCAGCAGCTTGGATGTTAAGCGGGGGCCCGAAGAGACCCAGTACTTC.

The rearrangement joins TRBV12-3 or TRBV12-4 to TRBJ1-5, with D tentatively TRBD1 (5 bases). The germline V and J ends were trimmed by 7 bases and 4 bases, with 17 bases remaining between them. This CDR3 spans 15 amino acids. CDR3 sequence: CASIPPGTVNQPQHF. CDR3 in DNA: TGTGCCAGCATCCCACCCGGGACCGTGAATCAGCCCCAGCATTTT.

This clonotype has more than one count but fewer than ten. The chain links TRBV5-1 to TRBJ2-2; 7 bases match TRBD1. J gave up 3 bases and V 4 bases, and 6 bases lay outside the gene matches. The V gene's germline CDR1 is SGHRS and CDR2 YFSETQ. This CDR3 comprises 15 residues. The CDR3 DNA follows: TGCGCCAGCAGCCCCGGGACAGCCTACACCGGGGAGCTGTTTTTT. Encoded protein: CASSPGTAYTGELFF. The full variable domain, with the rest looked up from reference TRBV5-1 and TRBJ2-2, is KAGVTQTPRYLIKTRGQQVTLSCSPISGHRSVSWYQQTPGQGLQFLFEYFSETQRNKGNFPGRFSGRQFSNSRSEMNVSTLELGDSALYLCASSPGTAYTGELFFGEGSRLTVL.

As regards this clonotype: This may stem from a read error, because a much larger clone lies one nucleotide away. The rearrangement links TRBV5-1 to TRBJ2-1; D is unresolved. Germline CDR1 reads SGHRS; CDR2 reads YFSETQ. V lost 4 bases and J lost 5, with 10 bases in between. This CDR3 comprises 13 residues. Here the CDR3 reads CASSQTGHNEQFF. CDR3 nucleotides: TGCGCCAGCAGCCAGACTGGTCACAATGAGCAGTTCTTC.